Listed below are T cell receptor beta chains from one sample, sequenced in a study of shared clonotypes between healthy human individuals. Measured with immunoSEQ multiplex PCR; TCRdb has only the in-frame clones, and not every one. The profile shows around 1,900,000 clones, roughly 93% of them singletons. Sequenced: naive CD8+ T cells from PBMCs. The receptor source for this set is a man between 18 and 35 years old in good health. Some clones in this sample may be carry-over from other donors' samples. Both conserved end residues are part of each CDR3. A D gene is named only where the DNA matches it firmly. A row's size may be missing; if present it is once, few, many or a size class.

v_call,clone_size,j_call,d_call,cdr3_aa,cdr3_nt
TRBV7-9,NA,TRBJ2-7,NA,CASSLPLRGEQYF,TGTGCCAGCAGCTTACCCCTAAGGGGCGAGCAGTACTTC
TRBV27,NA,TRBJ1-5,NA,CASSLGRGYPNQPQHF,TGTGCCAGCAGTTTAGGGCGAGGGTACCCAAATCAGCCCCAGCATTTT
TRBV28,NA,TRBJ2-3,NA,CASKGDTQYF,TGTGCCAGCAAGGGGGATACGCAGTATTTT
TRBV7-8,NA,TRBJ2-7,NA,CASSLDGSNYEQYF,TGTGCCAGCAGCTTAGACGGGAGTAACTACGAGCAGTACTTC
TRBV27,NA,TRBJ2-7,TRBD2,CASSLRRKREAAYEQYF,TGTGCCAGCAGTTTGAGAAGAAAGCGGGAGGCCGCCTACGAGCAGTACTTC
TRBV10-3,NA,TRBJ2-7,NA,CAISESGSSSYEQYF,TGTGCCATCAGTGAGTCTGGTAGTAGCTCCTACGAGCAGTACTTC
TRBV11-2,NA,TRBJ2-1,TRBD2,CASSPSGAIYEQFF,TGTGCCAGCAGCCCCAGCGGGGCTATCTATGAGCAGTTCTTC
TRBV6-5,few,TRBJ1-5,NA,CASSYSQVSGPQHF,TGTGCCAGCAGTTACTCGCAGGTGTCAGGGCCCCAGCATTTT
TRBV27,NA,TRBJ2-1,TRBD2,CASSSEREPYNEQFF,TGTGCCAGCAGTTCCGAGCGGGAGCCCTACAATGAGCAGTTCTTC
TRBV14,NA,TRBJ2-7,TRBD2,CASSPRTSGSVDEQYF,TGTGCCAGCAGCCCCAGGACTAGCGGGAGTGTGGACGAGCAGTACTTC
TRBV7-2,NA,TRBJ2-1,NA,CASSLDPSSNEQFF,TGTGCCAGCAGCTTAGATCCCAGCTCCAATGAGCAGTTCTTC
TRBV7-9,once,TRBJ2-7,TRBD1,CAIGQGIFYEQYF,TGTGCCATAGGACAGGGGATTTTCTACGAGCAGTACTTC
TRBV30,NA,TRBJ1-6,TRBD1,CAWTGDRGGNSPLHF,TGTGCCTGGACCGGGGACAGGGGGGGAAATTCACCCCTCCACTTT
TRBV7-9,NA,TRBJ2-7,NA,CASSLNYEQYF,TGTGCCAGCAGCTTAAACTACGAGCAGTACTTC